This is a list of T cell receptor beta chains from one sample in a study of T cell changes during pregnancy in multiple sclerosis. Repertoires were generated with immunoSEQ multiplex PCR, while TCRdb's copy carries only in-frame clones and drops some. The profile shows approximately 48,000 clones, around 94% of them singletons. This specimen consisted of CD8+ T cells from peripheral blood mononuclear cells, obtained before pregnancy. The receptors come from a female donor with multiple sclerosis, enrolled in a pregnancy study. Each CDR3 is given with its conserved first and last residue. The D gene is left open where the match is weak.

v_call	d_call	j_call	cdr3_nt	cdr3_aa
TRBV19	NA	TRBJ2-7	TGTGCCAGTAGTATGGGCGTCACCTACGAGCAGTACTTC	CASSMGVTYEQYF
TRBV4-1	TRBD1	TRBJ1-2	TGCGCCAGCAGCTTCCAGGGGGGAGTTTATGGCTACACCTTC	CASSFQGGVYGYTF
TRBV27	TRBD2	TRBJ2-5	TGTGCCAGCAGTTCGGGCGGGAGGGGGCAAGAGACCCAGTACTTC	CASSSGGRGQETQYF
TRBV4-3	NA	TRBJ2-7	TGCGCCAGCAGCCAAGATAGACAGACAAGCTCCTACGAGCAGTACTTC	CASSQDRQTSSYEQYF
TRBV7-8	TRBD2	TRBJ2-1	TGTGCCAGCAGCTTAGATACGTTGGTAGCGGGGTGGTCCTACAATGAGCAGTTCTTC	CASSLDTLVAGWSYNEQFF
TRBV28	NA	TRBJ1-1	TGTGCCAGCAGTTTACAGGGCTCCGAAGCTTTCTTT	CASSLQGSEAFF
TRBV19	NA	TRBJ1-2	TGTGCCAGTAGTATTCTCGGTGGCTACACCTTC	CASSILGGYTF
TRBV10-1	TRBD2	TRBJ2-3	TGCGCCAGCAGTGACGGGAGGAGTACAGATACGCAGTATTTT	CASSDGRSTDTQYF
TRBV5-4	NA	TRBJ2-7	TGTGCCAGCAGTCTGGCGGGCACCCAATCCTACGAGCAGTACTTC	CASSLAGTQSYEQYF
TRBV27	TRBD1	TRBJ2-5	TGTGCCAGCAGTTTAAGGACAGGGTTGTCGGAGACCCAGTACTTC	CASSLRTGLSETQYF
TRBV7-3	TRBD2	TRBJ2-3	TGTGCCAGCAGCCCCGGGGGGGAGGGCACAGATACGCAGTATTTT	CASSPGGEGTDTQYF
TRBV27	TRBD2	TRBJ2-1	TGTGCCAGCAGTTCTAGCGGGAGTTTGGGTGAGCAGTTCTTC	CASSSSGSLGEQFF
TRBV15	NA	TRBJ2-6	TGTGCCACCAGCAGCAACAGGGCTGGGGCCAACGTCCTGACTTTC	CATSSNRAGANVLTF
TRBV7-9	TRBD1	TRBJ2-2	TGTGCCAGCAGCTCTAGTCCCGGGACAGGGACCGGGGAGCTGTTTTTT	CASSSSPGTGTGELFF
TRBV9	TRBD2	TRBJ2-1	TGTGCCAGCACCACCGGGGGAGGGGTTTACAATGAGCAGTTCTTC	CASTTGGGVYNEQFF
TRBV13	NA	TRBJ1-2	TGTGCCAGCAGCTTAAGCGTCGGGTATGGCTACACCTTC	CASSLSVGYGYTF
TRBV19	TRBD2	TRBJ2-7	TGTGCCAGCGGCGGGGGACCCAACGAGCAGTACTTC	CASGGGPNEQYF
TRBV4-1	NA	TRBJ1-5	TGCGCCAGCAGCCAAGGTAGCGAGGTAAGAAGGGATCAGCCCCAGCATTTT	CASSQGSEVRRDQPQHF
TRBV29-1	NA	TRBJ2-7	TGCAGCGCCGCCTCTACAGGCTCCTACGAGCAGTACTTC	CSAASTGSYEQYF
TRBV7-9	NA	TRBJ2-5	TGTGCCAGCAGCTCTTCAGGGGTTCGGGAGACCCAGTACTTC	CASSSSGVRETQYF
TRBV30	NA	TRBJ1-1	TGTGCCTGGAGTCGAGGGCCCACTGAAGCTTTCTTT	CAWSRGPTEAFF
TRBV7-9	NA	TRBJ1-2	TGTGCCAGCAGCTCGACAGAGGTCTACTATGGCTACACCTTC	CASSSTEVYYGYTF
TRBV6-6	NA	TRBJ1-1	TGTGCCAGCAGTCCCGGAGGTAGGACTGAAGCTTTCTTT	CASSPGGRTEAFF